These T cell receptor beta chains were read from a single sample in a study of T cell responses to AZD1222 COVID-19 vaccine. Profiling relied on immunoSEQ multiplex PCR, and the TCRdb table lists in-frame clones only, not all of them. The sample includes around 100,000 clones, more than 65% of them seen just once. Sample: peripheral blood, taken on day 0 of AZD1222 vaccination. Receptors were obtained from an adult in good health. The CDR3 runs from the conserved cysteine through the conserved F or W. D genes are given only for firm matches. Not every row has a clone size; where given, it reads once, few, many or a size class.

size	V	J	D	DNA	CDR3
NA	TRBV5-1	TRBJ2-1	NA	TGCGCCAGCAGCCCCAGCAGAGAGCAGTTCTTC	CASSPSREQFF
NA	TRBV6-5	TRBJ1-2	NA	TGTGCCAGCCGCAGGAGGGAGGACTATGGCTACACCTTC	CASRRREDYGYTF
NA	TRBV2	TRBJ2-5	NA	TGTGCCAGCAGCCTACAGGGAGGGGAGACCCAGTACTTC	CASSLQGGETQYF
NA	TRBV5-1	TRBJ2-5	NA	TGCGCCAGCAGCTTGGGCGGCAGTCCCCGGGAGACCCAGTACTTC	CASSLGGSPRETQYF
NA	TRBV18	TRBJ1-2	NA	TGTGCCAGCTCACTCCAGAATTCGGGGCTTTATGGCTACACCTTC	CASSLQNSGLYGYTF
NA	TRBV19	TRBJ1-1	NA	TGTGCCAGCAGCCCCCAGGCGAACACTGAAGCTTTCTTT	CASSPQANTEAFF
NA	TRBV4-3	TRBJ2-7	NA	TGCGCCAGCAGCCAAGAACCGGGACTCAAGACCTACGAGCAGTACTTC	CASSQEPGLKTYEQYF
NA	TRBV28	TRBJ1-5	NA	TGTGCCAGCAGTTTGGGTAAGCCCCAGCATTTT	CASSLGKPQHF
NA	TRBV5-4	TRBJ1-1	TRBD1	TGTGCCAGCAGCTTAGAACCGGGACAGGGGAACACTGAAGCTTTCTTT	CASSLEPGQGNTEAFF
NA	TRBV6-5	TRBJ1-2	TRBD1	TGTGCCAGCAGTTACGACAGGGAGTTTTATGGCTACACCTTC	CASSYDREFYGYTF
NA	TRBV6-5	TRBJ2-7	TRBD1	TGTGCCAGCAGTTACCGAGGACAGGGTAAGGGCGAGCAGTACTTC	CASSYRGQGKGEQYF
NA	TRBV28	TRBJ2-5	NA	TGTGCCAGCAGTTTTGGCGGGGCCGGGGAGACCCAGTACTTC	CASSFGGAGETQYF
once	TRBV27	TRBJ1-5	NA	TGTGCCAGCAGTTTGTACGGGAGCAATCAGCCCCAGCATTTT	CASSLYGSNQPQHF
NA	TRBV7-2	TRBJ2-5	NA	TGTGCCAGCAGCTTCGGGGGCACAATAAGACGGGAGACCCAGTACTTC	CASSFGGTIRRETQYF
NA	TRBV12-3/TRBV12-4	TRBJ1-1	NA	TGTGCCAGCAGCACAACATCCAACACTGAAGCTTTCTTT	CASSTTSNTEAFF
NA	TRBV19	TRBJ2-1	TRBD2	TGTGCCAGTACCCGAAGGACTAGCGGGAGGTCGGATGAGCAGTTCTTC	CASTRRTSGRSDEQFF
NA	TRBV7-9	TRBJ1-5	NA	TGTGCCAGCAGCCTACAGGGACATCAGCCCCAGCATTTT	CASSLQGHQPQHF
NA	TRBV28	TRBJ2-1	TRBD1	TGTGCCAGCAGTTTCCAACCTGACAGGGGGCTGTACAATGAGCAGTTCTTC	CASSFQPDRGLYNEQFF